This is a list of T cell receptor beta chains from one sample in a study of early T cells in non-severe SARS-CoV-2 infection. TCRdb used MiXCR to reprocess the 5' RACE reads, holding one entry per CDR3 protein. Of tens of thousands of distinct CDR3 sequences in the sample, approximately 6% are singletons; the top ten hold almost 6.5%. Input material: whole blood. These TCRs come from an adult who was a healthcare worker with PCR-confirmed SARS-CoV-2 infection or an uninfected control (not recorded which). Each CDR3 is given without its conserved first and last residue. The order of the fields is V gene, D gene, CDR3 protein. D genes are given only for firm matches.

>TRBV6-1|TRBD1
ASRSGTGDDGYT
>TRBV11-2|-
ASSLEGFGELF
>TRBV14|-
ASSQDLGSITEAF
>TRBV20-1|TRBD2
SAREGLAGGVSRKRFIETQY
>TRBV27|-
ASSPTVESPLH
>TRBV20-1|-
SAPTTGFPFGGYT
>TRBV29-1|TRBD2
SVAGLAGPYNEQF
>TRBV20-1|-
SAPPGGMGIQY
>TRBV27|-
ASSGRTNTEAF
>TRBV5-1|TRBD1
ASSPGQGDAGGAF
>TRBV20-1|TRBD1
SARRDRVGGEQY
>TRBV28|-
ASSRTVYEQY
>TRBV10-3|-
AISEGLSPLH
>TRBV12-3/TRBV12-4|TRBD2
ASSLSGGNEQY
>TRBV27|TRBD2
ASSSSGEAGRYTQY
>TRBV5-1|-
ASSTRHPSTEAF
>TRBV30|-
AWSNRFWDEKLF
>TRBV4-1|TRBD1
ASKPGQGNTEAF
>TRBV7-9|TRBD1
ASSTGTGQNEQF
>TRBV5-5|TRBD1
ASSGTGIQPQH
>TRBV7-6|-
ASSLSAGNTIY
>TRBV28|TRBD2
ASSPTSGRGWQETQY
>TRBV7-2|TRBD2
ASSLTSGGEQY
>TRBV5-1|TRBD2
ASRREGQTGELF
>TRBV2|TRBD2
ASSEVAGAGELF
>TRBV5-6|TRBD1
ASSLGTGTEAF
>TRBV27|-
ASSSLDPVRANVLT
>TRBV20-1|TRBD2
SARVPGGPRNEQF
>TRBV15|-
ATSRDRGDIQY
>TRBV6-5|TRBD2
ASSYLPSGRASEQY
>TRBV6-4|TRBD2
ASSAPGGRLAGGRSYNEQF